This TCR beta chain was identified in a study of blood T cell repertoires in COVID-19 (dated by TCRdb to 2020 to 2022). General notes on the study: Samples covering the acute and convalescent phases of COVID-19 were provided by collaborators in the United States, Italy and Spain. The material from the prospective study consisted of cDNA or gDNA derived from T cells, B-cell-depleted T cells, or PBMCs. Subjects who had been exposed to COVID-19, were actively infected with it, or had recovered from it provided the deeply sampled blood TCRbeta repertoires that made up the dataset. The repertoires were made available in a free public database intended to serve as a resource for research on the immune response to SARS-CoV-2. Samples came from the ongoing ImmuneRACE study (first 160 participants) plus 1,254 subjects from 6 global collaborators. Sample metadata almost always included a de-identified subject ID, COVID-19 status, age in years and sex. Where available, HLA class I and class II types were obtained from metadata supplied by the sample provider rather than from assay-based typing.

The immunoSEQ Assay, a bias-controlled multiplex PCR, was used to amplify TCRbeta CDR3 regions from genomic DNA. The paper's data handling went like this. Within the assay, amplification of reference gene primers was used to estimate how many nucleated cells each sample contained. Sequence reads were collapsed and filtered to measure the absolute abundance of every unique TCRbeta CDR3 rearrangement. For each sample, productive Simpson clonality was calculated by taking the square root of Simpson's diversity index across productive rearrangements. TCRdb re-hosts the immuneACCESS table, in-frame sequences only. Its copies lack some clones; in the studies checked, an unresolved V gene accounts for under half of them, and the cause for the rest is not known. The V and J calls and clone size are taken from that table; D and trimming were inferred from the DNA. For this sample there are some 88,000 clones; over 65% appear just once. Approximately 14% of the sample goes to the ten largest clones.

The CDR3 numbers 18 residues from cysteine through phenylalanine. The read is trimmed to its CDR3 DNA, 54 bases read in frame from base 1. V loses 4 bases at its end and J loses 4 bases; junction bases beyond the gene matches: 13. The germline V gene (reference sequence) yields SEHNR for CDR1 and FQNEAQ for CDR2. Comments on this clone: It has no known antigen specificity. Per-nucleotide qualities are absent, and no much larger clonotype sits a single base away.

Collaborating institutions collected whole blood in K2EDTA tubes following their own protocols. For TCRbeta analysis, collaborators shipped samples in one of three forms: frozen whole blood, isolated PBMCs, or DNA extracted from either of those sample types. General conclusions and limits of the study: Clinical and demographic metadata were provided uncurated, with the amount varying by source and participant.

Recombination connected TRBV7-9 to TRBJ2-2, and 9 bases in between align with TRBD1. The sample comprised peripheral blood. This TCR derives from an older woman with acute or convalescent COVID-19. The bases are TGTGCCAGCAGCTGCCGACCTGGGGGACAGGGCTGCACCGGGGAGCTGTTTTTT. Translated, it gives CASSCRPGGQGCTGELFF.